A single sample gave rise to the 14 T cell receptor beta chains below, sequenced in a study of CD8+CD57+ T cells in acquired aplastic anemia. According to the study, genomic DNA was the template for TCR beta VDJ and CDR3 profiling. Using its own MiXCR run on the reads, TCRdb lists one record per CDR3 protein. In the table there are about 470,000 distinct CDR3 sequences, approximately 32% of which are singletons. CD8+CD57+ cell expansion had been shown by flow cytometry in patients chosen for sequencing. Sequenced: sorted CD4+, CD8+, or CD8+CD57+ T cells (not recorded which) from PBMCs. The source is a human donor with aplastic anemia.

This clonotype turned up a few times. This sequence joins TRBV2 and TRBJ2-3, with 10 bases identical to TRBD2. This CDR3 region has 15 residues. Germline V CDR1 and CDR2: SNHLY, FYNNEI. The V segment lost 8 bases and the J segment 0 bases; nucleotides outside the gene matches: 5. The CDR3 DNA reads TGTGCCAGCGGCGCTAGCGGGGGAAGCACAGATACGCAGTATTTT. This sequence encodes CASGASGGSTDTQYF.

This clonotype was counted a few times. At one of its ends the junction is not consistent with the germline gene, which may arise from a read error. This chain uses TRBV10-3 with TRBJ1-2; D is uncertain. This CDR3 is built from 13 residues. Looked up from germline, CDR1 is ENHRY and CDR2 is SYGVKD. The CDR3 DNA follows: TGTGCCAGCAGTGGAAGAAGGTTGGAGGGCTACACCTTC. It yields the protein CASSGRRLEGYTF.

This clonotype has at least ten counts. V is TRBV6-5 and J is TRBJ1-6; a weak D match, TRBD1 (6 bases). CDR3 length: 13 amino acids. CDR1 MNHEY and CDR2 SVGAGI come from the germline V gene. The V gene lost 5 bases and the J gene lost 7 bases, with 9 bases spanning the gap. This CDR3 reads CASSNTGNSPLHF. Here the CDR3 DNA reads TGTGCCAGCAGTAACACAGGGAATTCACCCCTCCACTTT.

The rearrangement joins TRBV20-1 to TRBJ2-7; no firm D call. This CDR3 is built from 11 residues. Germline values: CDR1 DFQATT, CDR2 SNEGSKA (reference sequence). Trimming removed 2 bases from V and 3 bases from J, with 5 bases in between. The CDR3 DNA reads as TGCAGTGCTAGACAGTACTACGAGCAGTACTTC. This translates into CSARQYYEQYF.

This clonotype occurred many times. The chain is built from TRBV11-2 and TRBJ2-7; 13 positions match TRBD2. V lost 3 bases, J lost 2 bases, and 7 bases stayed unmatched. The CDR3 extends over 17 amino acids. Germline V gene data show CDR1 as SGHAT and CDR2 as FQNNGV. The CDR3 DNA sequence: TGTGCCAGCAGCTTGCGACTAGCGGGGGGCAAGGCCTACGAGCAGTACTTC. Protein product: CASSLRLAGGKAYEQYF.

The gene calls are TRBV25-1 and TRBJ2-3, with 7 bases fitting TRBD2. The germline V gene has CDR1 MGHDK and CDR2 SYGVNS. This CDR3 has 15 amino acids. J was trimmed by 0 bases and V by 6 bases; bases with no gene match: 6. CDR3 nucleotides: TGTGCCAGCAGCCGTCAGACTAGCAGCACAGATACGCAGTATTTT. Its translation is CASSRQTSSTDTQYF.

This clonotype appeared many times. This sequence joins TRBV5-1 and TRBJ1-2; the D is unclear. Germline CDR1 SGHRS, CDR2 YFSETQ. The length of the CDR3 is 13 residues. With 0 bases removed from V and 2 bases from J, the gap between germline ends came to 5 bases. For the CDR3, the DNA is TGCGCCAGCAGCTTGGAGCTAAACTATGGCTACACCTTC. Protein product: CASSLELNYGYTF.

The V call is TRBV12-3 or TRBV12-4, the J call TRBJ2-1; 7 positions agree with TRBD1. J lost 0 bases, V lost 9 bases, and 2 bases had no gene match. This CDR3 has 13 residues. DNA of the CDR3: TGTGCCAGTGACAGGGACTCCTACAATGAGCAGTTCTTC. This encodes CASDRDSYNEQFF.

The V gene is TRBV4-1, the J gene TRBJ2-1; D is ambiguous. The CDR3 spans 14 residues. Germline V CDR1 and CDR2: MGHRA, YSYEKL. Trimming left V 1 base short and J 8 bases short, with 12 bases between. The CDR3, as DNA: TGCGCCAGCAGCCAAGTGCAGATTCAGGATGAGCAGTTCTTC. Its protein is CASSQVQIQDEQFF.

The chain combines TRBV5-1 with TRBJ1-1; tentatively, D is TRBD1 (5 bases). There are 15 residues in the CDR3. Germline CDR1 and CDR2: SGHRS and YFSETQ. The V end was cut by 0 bases, the J end by 6 bases, with 15 bases between. In DNA, the CDR3 is TGCGCCAGCAGCTTGGCACAGACAGTCAGCTCTGAAGCTTTCTTT. Translating gives CASSLAQTVSSEAFF.

The rearrangement joins TRBV7-4 to TRBJ2-7, with TRBD2 identical over 11 bases. In germline, CDR1 is SGHVT, CDR2 SQSDAQ. V dropped 0 bases and J dropped 9; count of bases not matched to a gene: 7. This CDR3 has 15 amino acids. The CDR3 spells CASSLALAGVGWQYF. Here the CDR3 DNA reads TGTGCCAGCAGCTTAGCACTAGCGGGGGTAGGATGGCAGTACTTC.

This clonotype was detected many times. The V and J genes are TRBV20-1 and TRBJ2-7; D is tentatively TRBD1 or TRBD2 (8 bases each). V lost 3 bases and J lost 6, with 18 bases in between. Germline CDR1 and CDR2: DFQATT and SNEGSKA (reference sequence). The CDR3 length is 14 residues. The CDR3 sequence is CSARDQGAGGEQYF. CDR3 sequence (DNA): TGCAGTGCTAGGGATCAGGGGGCGGGGGGCGAGCAGTACTTC.

In this sample, this clonotype turned up many times. The chain is built from TRBV19 and TRBJ2-5; TRBD1 is a possible D gene (5 bases). V was cut by 5 bases and J by 5 bases, with 15 bases left in between. The CDR3 covers 14 residues. Looked up from germline, CDR1 is LNHDA and CDR2 is SQIVND (reference sequence). CDR3 region: CASSVRSAGETQYF. The CDR3 region has the DNA TGTGCCAGTAGTGTGCGGTCCGCAGGGGAGACCCAGTACTTC.

This chain links TRBV29-1 with TRBJ2-4, with a possible D match to TRBD1 (7 bases). CDR1 is SQVTM, CDR2 ANQGSEA, per germline. There are 14 residues in the CDR3. Trimming took 7 bases from V and 7 from J, leaving 20 bases between them. CDR3 sequence: CSAWQQGTENIQYF. CDR3 coding DNA: TGCAGCGCTTGGCAACAGGGGACTGAGAACATTCAGTACTTC.